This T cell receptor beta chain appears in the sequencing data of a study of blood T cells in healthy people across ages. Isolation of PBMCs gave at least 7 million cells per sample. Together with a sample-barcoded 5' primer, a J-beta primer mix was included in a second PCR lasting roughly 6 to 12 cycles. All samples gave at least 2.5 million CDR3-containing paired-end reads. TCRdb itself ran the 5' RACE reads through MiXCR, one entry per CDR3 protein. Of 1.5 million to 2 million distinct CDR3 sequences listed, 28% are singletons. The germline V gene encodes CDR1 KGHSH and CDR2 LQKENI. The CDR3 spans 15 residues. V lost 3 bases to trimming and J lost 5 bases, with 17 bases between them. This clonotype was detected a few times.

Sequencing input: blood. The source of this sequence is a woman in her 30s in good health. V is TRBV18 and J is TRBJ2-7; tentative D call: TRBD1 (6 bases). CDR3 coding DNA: TGTGCCAGCTCACCGGTGGAACAGGGAGCTAACGAGCAGTACTTC. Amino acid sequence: CASSPVEQGANEQYF.